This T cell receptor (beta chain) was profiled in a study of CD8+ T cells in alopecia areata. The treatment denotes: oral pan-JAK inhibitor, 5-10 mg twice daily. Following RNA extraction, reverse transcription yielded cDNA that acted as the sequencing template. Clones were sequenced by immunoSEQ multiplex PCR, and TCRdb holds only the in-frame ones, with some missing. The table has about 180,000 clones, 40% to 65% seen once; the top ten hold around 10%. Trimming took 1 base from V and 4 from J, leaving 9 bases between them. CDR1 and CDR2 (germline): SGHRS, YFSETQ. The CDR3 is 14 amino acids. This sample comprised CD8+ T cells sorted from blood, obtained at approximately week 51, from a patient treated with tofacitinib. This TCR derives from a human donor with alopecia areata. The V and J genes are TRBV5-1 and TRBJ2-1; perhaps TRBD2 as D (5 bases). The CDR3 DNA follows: TGCGCCAGCAGCTTGACTAGGCCATACAATGAGCAGTTCTTC. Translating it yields CASSLTRPYNEQFF.